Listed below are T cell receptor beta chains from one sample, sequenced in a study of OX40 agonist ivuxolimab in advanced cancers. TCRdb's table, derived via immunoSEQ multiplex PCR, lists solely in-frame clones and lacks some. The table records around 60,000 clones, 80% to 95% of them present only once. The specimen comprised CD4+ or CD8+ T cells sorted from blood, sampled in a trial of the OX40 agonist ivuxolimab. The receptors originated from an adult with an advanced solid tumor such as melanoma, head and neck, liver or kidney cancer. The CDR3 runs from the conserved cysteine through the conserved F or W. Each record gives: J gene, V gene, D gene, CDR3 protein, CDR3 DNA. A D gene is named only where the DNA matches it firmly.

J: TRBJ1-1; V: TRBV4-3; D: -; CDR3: CASSQDRDTEAFF; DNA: TGCGCCAGCAGCCAAGATCGGGACACTGAAGCTTTCTTT
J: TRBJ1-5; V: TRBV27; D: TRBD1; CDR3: CASSSGQGINQPQHF; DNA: TGTGCCAGCAGTTCTGGACAGGGTATTAATCAGCCCCAGCATTTT
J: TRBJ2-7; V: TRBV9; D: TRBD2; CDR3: CASSVEGLAGTLSSYEQYF; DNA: TGTGCCAGCAGCGTAGAAGGACTAGCGGGAACCCTAAGCTCCTACGAGCAGTACTTC
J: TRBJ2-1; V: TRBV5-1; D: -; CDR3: CASSQTEYSYNEQFF; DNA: TGCGCCAGCAGCCAAACGGAATACTCCTACAATGAGCAGTTCTTC
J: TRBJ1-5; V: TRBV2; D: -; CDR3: CASSKQEYSNQPQHF; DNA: TGTGCCAGCAGTAAGCAGGAATATAGCAATCAGCCCCAGCATTTT
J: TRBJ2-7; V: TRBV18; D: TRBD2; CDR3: CASSRLGLADFSYEQYF; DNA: TGTGCCAGCTCACGCCTTGGACTAGCGGATTTCTCCTACGAGCAGTACTTC
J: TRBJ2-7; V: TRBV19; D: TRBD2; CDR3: CASSEGREPSYEQYF; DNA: TGTGCCAGTAGTGAAGGGCGGGAGCCCTCCTACGAGCAGTACTTC
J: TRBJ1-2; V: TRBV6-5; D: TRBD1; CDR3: CASRGQNLYGYTF; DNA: TGTGCCAGCAGGGGACAGAATCTCTATGGCTACACCTTC
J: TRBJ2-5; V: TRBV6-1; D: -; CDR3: CASIPLQAGLETQYF; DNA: TGTGCCAGCATCCCCCTGCAGGCAGGGTTGGAGACCCAGTACTTC
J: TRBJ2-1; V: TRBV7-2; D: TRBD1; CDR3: CASSLVTGQNNEQFF; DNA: TGTGCCAGCAGCTTGGTGACAGGGCAAAACAATGAGCAGTTCTTC